The 13 T cell receptor beta chains below all came from one sample that was sequenced in a study of cytomegalovirus exposure and HLA in healthy donors. The study ran its PCR with 60 Vbeta and 13 Jbeta primers. TCRdb's copy holds only in-frame clones and misses some; the assay was immunoSEQ multiplex PCR. The repertoire includes 100,000 to 150,000 clones, about 10% of them detected once, and 4.5% to 5% sits in the top ten. The sample consisted of PBMCs. The receptors here all came from a woman between 18 and 30 years old in good health and CMV-seropositive.

There are a few counts of this clone. The chain couples TRBV9 to TRBJ2-7; TRBD1 agrees at 8 bases. The germline V gene encodes CDR1 SGDLS and CDR2 YYNGEE. CDR3 length: 15 residues. The junction had 8 bases not matched to a gene; V was cut back by 3 bases and J by 3 bases. DNA of the CDR3: TGTGCCAGCAGCGCCGGACAGGGTCTTGACTACGAGCAGTACTTC. Its protein is CASSAGQGLDYEQYF.

This clone showed up just a few times. Other DNA sequences of this sample code for an identical CDR3. This sequence joins TRBV5-6 and TRBJ2-3; tentatively, D is TRBD2 (6 bases). Trimming left V 4 bases short and J 6 bases short, with 15 bases between. Germline lookup yields CDR1 SGHDT and CDR2 YYEEEE. The length of the CDR3 is 14 residues. CDR3 residues: CASSLRGLQDTQYF. In DNA form, the CDR3 reads TGTGCCAGCAGCCTTAGGGGACTCCAGGATACGCAGTATTTT.

This clone was counted between two and nine times. Additional DNA sequences in this sample encode the identical CDR3. The chain has TRBV7-3 and TRBJ2-3; 8 bases map to TRBD2. Trimming removed 2 bases from V and 0 bases from J; junction bases left unmatched: 1. The CDR3 sequence is 15 residues long. In germline, CDR1 is SGHTA, CDR2 FQGTGA. The CDR3 nucleotides are TGTGCCAGCAGCTTAGTAGCGGGAAGCACAGATACGCAGTATTTT. Its protein is CASSLVAGSTDTQYF.

This clone was counted only a few times. The chain recombines TRBV5-8 with TRBJ2-5, with D perhaps TRBD1 (5 bases). CDR1 is SGHTS and CDR2 is YDEGEE in the germline V gene. V lost 3 bases to trimming and J lost 0 bases, with 9 bases between them. This CDR3 comprises 14 residues. The CDR3 nucleotides read TGTGCCAGCAGCTCGACAGCGTACCAAGAGACCCAGTACTTC. It is translated as CASSSTAYQETQYF.

This clone was observed a handful of times. The gene calls are TRBV9 and TRBJ2-1; 9 bases fit TRBD2. From germline, CDR1 is SGDLS and CDR2 YYNGEE. Trimming cost V 0 bases and J 3 bases; bases outside gene matches: 4. The CDR3 has 16 amino acids. In DNA, the CDR3 is TGTGCCAGCAGCGTAGAGGGACTAGCAGTCTACAATGAGCAGTTCTTC. Its protein product is CASSVEGLAVYNEQFF.

The chain combines TRBV5-4 with TRBJ2-3; 8 nucleotides agree with TRBD2. The CDR3 covers 17 residues. Trimming took 6 bases from V and 4 from J; bases not matched to a gene: 16. The germline V gene encodes CDR1 SGHNT and CDR2 YYREEE (reference sequence). CDR3 nucleotide sequence: TGTGCCAGCACCCGGGGGGCCGGGAGGGCCGCGGCAGATACGCAGTATTTT. This codes for CASTRGAGRAAADTQYF.

Only a few counts were recorded for this clone. The chain recombines TRBV25-1 with TRBJ1-5; TRBD1 aligns across 9 bases. The trim removed 2 bases at V and 6 bases at J, leaving 2 bases unmatched. The CDR3 runs 14 residues. CDR1 is MGHDK, CDR2 SYGVNS, per germline. CDR3 protein: CASSETGQGQPQHF. The CDR3 nucleotides read TGTGCCAGCAGTGAAACGGGACAGGGTCAGCCCCAGCATTTT.

The genes are TRBV2 and TRBJ1-1; maybe TRBD1 (6 bases). V gave up 2 bases and J gave up 8 bases, with 12 bases separating them. The CDR3 runs to 13 residues. CDR1 SNHLY and CDR2 FYNNEI come from the germline V gene. The CDR3 is CASSELGGQEAFF. Written as DNA, the CDR3 is TGTGCCAGCAGTGAATTGGGCGGACAGGAAGCTTTCTTT.

This clone was counted only a few times. The chain couples TRBV4-1 to TRBJ2-1; the match to TRBD1 covers 7 bases. Trimming cost V 1 base and J 2 bases; bases outside gene matches: 2. Germline lookup yields CDR1 MGHRA and CDR2 YSYEKL. The CDR3 extends over 15 amino acids. The CDR3 is CASSQVQGTYNEQFF. The CDR3 region has the DNA TGCGCCAGCAGCCAAGTACAGGGGACCTACAATGAGCAGTTCTTC.

This chain uses TRBV15 with TRBJ1-1; D is undetermined. This CDR3 contains 14 residues. The germline CDR1 and CDR2 sequences are LNHNV and YYDKDF (reference sequence). V gave up 0 bases and J gave up 7 bases, with 12 bases separating them. The CDR3 DNA reads as TGTGCCACCAGCAGAGATCCTGGTAGTCATGAAGCTTTCTTT. The encoded protein is CATSRDPGSHEAFF.

This chain connects TRBV5-4 to TRBJ1-2, with 7 bases that match TRBD1. V shed 0 bases, J shed 8 bases, and the junction held 4 bases outside the gene matches. The CDR3 has 13 residues. From germline, CDR1 is SGHNT and CDR2 YYREEE (reference sequence). The CDR3 nucleotides are TGTGCCAGCAGCTTGGAAGGGGGCCGCGGCTACACCTTC. As protein: CASSLEGGRGYTF.

As DNA, the CDR3 is TGTGCCAGCCGGGACAGAAAGTACCAAGAGACCCAGTACTTC. As protein: CASRDRKYQETQYF. The V and J genes are TRBV6-5 and TRBJ2-5; 7 positions match TRBD1. The V gene end was trimmed by 8 bases and the J gene end by 0 bases; junction bases not matched to a gene: 6. Germline lookup yields CDR1 MNHEY and CDR2 SVGAGI. This CDR3 has 14 residues.

The chain uses TRBV19 and TRBJ1-4, with unresolved D. Germline CDR1 is LNHDA and CDR2 is SQIVND (reference sequence). Trimming removed 4 bases at V and 3 bases at J, with 15 bases between. This CDR3 is built from 16 residues. CDR3 protein: CASSKIAVLSNEKLFF. Here the CDR3 DNA reads TGTGCCAGTAGTAAAATAGCGGTGCTATCTAATGAAAAACTGTTTTTT.